The rows below give T cell receptor beta chains drawn from one sample of a study of shared clonotypes between healthy human individuals. TCRdb's table, derived via immunoSEQ multiplex PCR, lists solely in-frame clones and lacks some. The profile shows hundreds of thousands of clones, over 65% of them singletons. The specimen was memory CD4+ T cells sorted from blood. These receptors were obtained from a woman aged 25 to 39 in good health. The CDR3 runs from the conserved cysteine through the conserved F or W. Fields, in order: D gene, V gene, J gene, clone size, CDR3 protein, CDR3 DNA. A D gene is named only where the DNA matches it firmly. The listing skips clone size in some rows; elsewhere it reads once, few, many or a size class.

-,TRBV7-2,TRBJ2-6,once,CASSLYTVIGSGANVLTF,TGTGCCAGCAGCTTATATACAGTGATAGGCTCTGGGGCCAACGTCCTGACTTTC
TRBD1,TRBV15,TRBJ1-2,-,CATSRDRDRERYGYTF,TGTGCCACCAGCAGGGACCGGGACAGGGAACGCTATGGCTACACCTTC
-,TRBV5-4,TRBJ2-1,once,CASSLEWGGYNEQFF,TGTGCCAGCAGCCTGGAATGGGGAGGCTACAATGAGCAGTTCTTC
-,TRBV2,TRBJ2-1,medium-sized,CASRLRLSYNEQFF,TGTGCCAGCAGACTAAGACTCTCCTACAATGAGCAGTTCTTC
TRBD2,TRBV7-8,TRBJ2-1,-,CASSPREVVATEQFF,TGTGCCAGCAGCCCACGGGAGGTGGTGGCGACTGAGCAGTTCTTC
TRBD2,TRBV27,TRBJ2-5,-,CASSQWGGSGAIRETQYF,TGTGCCAGCAGTCAGTGGGGCGGGAGCGGTGCTATCCGGGAGACCCAGTACTTC
TRBD2,TRBV29-1,TRBJ2-2,once,CSVEPRAAGGGTGELFF,TGCAGCGTTGAACCCAGGGCAGCGGGAGGAGGGACCGGGGAGCTGTTTTTT
TRBD1,TRBV10-1,TRBJ2-6,-,CASSDPGTASGANVLTF,TGCGCCAGCAGTGACCCCGGGACAGCCTCTGGGGCCAACGTCCTGACTTTC
-,TRBV4-1,TRBJ1-1,-,CASGRVGGNTEAFF,TGCGCCAGCGGCAGGGTAGGAGGGAACACTGAAGCTTTCTTT
-,TRBV27,TRBJ2-7,-,CASSATGDYEQYF,TGTGCCAGCAGTGCAACCGGGGACTACGAGCAGTACTTC
-,TRBV6-5,TRBJ2-3,-,CASRSPTDTQYF,TGTGCCAGCAGAAGCCCCACAGATACGCAGTATTTT
-,TRBV30,TRBJ1-3,-,CAWMGGQSSGNTIYF,TGTGCCTGGATGGGGGGTCAGAGCTCTGGAAACACCATATATTTT
-,TRBV28,TRBJ2-3,-,CASSLDPADSTDTQYF,TGTGCCAGCAGTTTGGACCCAGCAGACTCCACAGATACGCAGTATTTT
TRBD2,TRBV10-1,TRBJ2-3,medium-sized,CASSGAGETDTQYF,TGCGCCAGCAGTGGAGCGGGAGAAACAGATACGCAGTATTTT
-,TRBV7-9,TRBJ2-7,once,CASSLDGHGFLDYEQYF,TGTGCCAGCAGCTTAGATGGACACGGTTTCCTGGACTACGAGCAGTACTTC
-,TRBV6-5,TRBJ1-5,-,CASRGQGRQPQHF,TGTGCCAGCAGAGGGCAGGGCCGGCAGCCCCAGCATTTT
TRBD1,TRBV6-1,TRBJ1-2,-,CASSEALPGQGNYGYTF,TGTGCCAGCAGTGAAGCGCTTCCGGGACAGGGGAACTATGGCTACACCTTC
-,TRBV7-9,TRBJ1-3,-,CASSQDSYTIYF,TGTGCCAGCAGCCAGGACAGCTACACCATATATTTT
TRBD1,TRBV7-9,TRBJ1-5,once,CASTSGQGVPQPQHF,TGTGCCAGCACCTCGGGACAGGGGGTCCCTCAGCCCCAGCATTTT
-,TRBV10-3,TRBJ2-7,-,CASGEETYEQYF,TGTGCCTCGGGGGAAGAGACCTACGAGCAGTACTTC
-,TRBV28,TRBJ2-1,-,CASSRLSYNEQFF,TGTGCCAGCAGCAGGTTGTCCTACAATGAGCAGTTCTTC
-,TRBV7-8,TRBJ2-5,once,CASSVTWARQETQYF,TGTGCCAGCAGCGTAACTTGGGCGCGCCAAGAGACCCAGTACTTC
TRBD2,TRBV5-4,TRBJ2-3,few,CASSPRGVRADTQYF,TGTGCCAGCAGCCCCCGGGGGGTGAGGGCAGATACGCAGTATTTT
-,TRBV30,TRBJ1-3,few,CAWSVGNTIYF,TGTGCCTGGAGTGTTGGAAACACCATATATTTT
TRBD1,TRBV5-1,TRBJ2-7,-,CASSEGQGTTYEQYF,TGCGCCAGCAGTGAGGGACAGGGGACAACCTACGAGCAGTACTTC
-,TRBV5-1,TRBJ2-7,-,CASSLRGRAWEQYF,TGCGCCAGCAGCCTAAGGGGAAGGGCCTGGGAGCAGTACTTC
-,TRBV6-1,TRBJ1-5,once,CASTGHANNQPQHF,TGTGCCAGCACCGGACATGCTAACAATCAGCCCCAGCATTTT
TRBD2,TRBV28,TRBJ2-2,-,CASSLSGSGALITGELFF,TGTGCCAGCAGTTTATCCGGGAGCGGGGCACTCATCACCGGGGAGCTGTTTTTT
-,TRBV29-1,TRBJ1-3,-,CSVVGVGGNTIYF,TGCAGCGTTGTTGGGGTTGGAGGAAACACCATATATTTT
-,TRBV10-1,TRBJ2-2,-,CASSSRTGELFF,TGCGCCAGCAGTAGTCGGACCGGGGAGCTGTTTTTT
-,TRBV19,TRBJ1-4,-,CASTRKGLGEKLFF,TGTGCCAGTACCCGGAAGGGGTTAGGGGAAAAACTGTTTTTT
TRBD1,TRBV29-1,TRBJ2-7,-,CSVSRGTASYEQYF,TGCAGCGTTAGTAGGGGGACAGCGTCCTACGAGCAGTACTTC
-,TRBV19,TRBJ2-7,-,CASSSERGYEQYF,TGTGCCAGTAGTTCGGAGAGGGGGTACGAGCAGTACTTC
-,TRBV2,TRBJ2-5,-,CASSARELETQYF,TGTGCCAGCAGTGCACGAGAGTTGGAGACCCAGTACTTC
TRBD2,TRBV13,TRBJ2-7,-,CASTKGGGLAGGLDEQYF,TGTGCCAGCACCAAAGGGGGCGGCCTAGCGGGAGGGCTCGACGAGCAGTACTTC
-,TRBV19,TRBJ2-2,once,CASRLDRSLTGELFF,TGTGCCAGTAGGCTCGACAGGAGCCTCACCGGGGAGCTGTTTTTT
-,TRBV14,TRBJ2-1,-,CASSPRTINEQFF,TGTGCCAGCAGCCCACGGACTATCAATGAGCAGTTCTTC
-,TRBV5-6,TRBJ2-1,-,CASSNSGGRLNEQFF,TGTGCCAGCAGCAACTCCGGGGGAAGGTTGAATGAGCAGTTCTTC
TRBD1,TRBV7-9,TRBJ1-4,once,CASSLAAGGREKLFF,TGTGCCAGCAGCTTAGCGGCAGGGGGCCGCGAAAAACTGTTTTTT
-,TRBV28,TRBJ1-2,-,CASRGTANYGYTF,TGTGCCAGCAGGGGGACGGCTAACTATGGCTACACCTTC
-,TRBV11-1,TRBJ1-5,once,CASSSGTGEPQHF,TGTGCCAGCAGCTCTGGGACGGGAGAGCCCCAGCATTTT
TRBD2,TRBV19,TRBJ2-1,many,CASSTGRLAGNEQFF,TGTGCCAGTAGTACGGGGCGACTAGCGGGAAATGAGCAGTTCTTC
-,TRBV7-5,TRBJ1-1,-,CVRSSPSMNTEAFF,TGTGTCAGAAGCTCCCCTTCAATGAACACTGAAGCTTTCTTT
TRBD1,TRBV5-4,TRBJ2-5,-,CASSLQGAQETQYF,TGTGCCAGCAGCTTGCAGGGGGCGCAAGAGACCCAGTACTTC
TRBD1,TRBV20-1,TRBJ1-1,-,CRAYRGTEAFF,TGCAGAGCTTACAGGGGAACTGAAGCTTTCTTT